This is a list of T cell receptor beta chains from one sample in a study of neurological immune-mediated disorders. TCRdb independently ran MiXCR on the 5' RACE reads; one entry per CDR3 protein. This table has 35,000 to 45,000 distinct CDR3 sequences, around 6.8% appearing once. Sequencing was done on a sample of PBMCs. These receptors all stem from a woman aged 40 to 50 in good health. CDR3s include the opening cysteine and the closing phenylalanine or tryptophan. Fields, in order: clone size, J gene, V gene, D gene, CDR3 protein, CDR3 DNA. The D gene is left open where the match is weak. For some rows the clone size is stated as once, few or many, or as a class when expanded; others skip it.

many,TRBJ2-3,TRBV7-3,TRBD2,CASSLRGRATDTQYF,TGTGCCAGCAGCTTACGCGGGAGGGCGACAGATACGCAGTATTTT
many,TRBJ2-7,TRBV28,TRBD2,CASGEGFHEQYF,TGTGCCAGCGGGGAGGGCTTCCACGAGCAGTACTTC
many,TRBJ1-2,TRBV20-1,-,CSAREIGLVYGYTF,TGCAGTGCTAGAGAAATAGGCCTCGTCTATGGCTACACCTTC
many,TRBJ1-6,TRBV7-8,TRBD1,CASSLGPGGSYNSPLHF,TGTGCCAGCAGCTTAGGTCCAGGGGGCTCCTATAATTCACCCCTCCACTTT
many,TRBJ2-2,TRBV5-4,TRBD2,CASSLGGSSGGPVGELFF,TGTGCCAGCAGCCTCGGAGGATCTAGCGGGGGGCCGGTGGGGGAGCTGTTTTTT
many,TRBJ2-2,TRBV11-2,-,CASSLVLVPNTGELFF,TGTGCCAGCAGCTTAGTTTTGGTACCGAACACCGGGGAGCTGTTTTTT
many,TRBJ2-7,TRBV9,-,CASSLGTTSSYEQYF,TGTGCCAGCAGCCTAGGGACAACATCCTCCTACGAGCAGTACTTC
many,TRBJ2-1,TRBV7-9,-,CASSPTEF,TGTGCCAGCAGCCCGACGGAGTTC
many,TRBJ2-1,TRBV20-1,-,CSARVQAEQFF,TGCAGTGCTAGAGTACAGGCCGAGCAGTTCTTC
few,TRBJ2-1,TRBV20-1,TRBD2,CSASAPTSEINEQFF,TGCAGTGCTAGCGCCCCGACTAGCGAGATAAATGAGCAGTTCTTC
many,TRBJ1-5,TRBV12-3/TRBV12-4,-,CASSPRDLRETQHF,TGTGCCAGCAGTCCTAGGGACCTGCGGGAGACCCAGCATTTT
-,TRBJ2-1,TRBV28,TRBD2,CASSLIAGVNEQFF,TGTGCCAGCAGTTTAATAGCGGGAGTCAATGAGCAGTTCTTC
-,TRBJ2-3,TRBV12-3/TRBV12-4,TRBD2,CASSSGTTTSTDTQYF,TGTGCCAGCAGTTCGGGGACTACCACTAGCACAGATACGCAGTATTTT
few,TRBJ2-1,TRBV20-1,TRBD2,CSARPSGGVYNEQFF,TGCAGTGCTAGACCTTCCGGGGGGGTCTACAATGAGCAGTTCTTC
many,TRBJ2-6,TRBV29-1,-,CSVDVGGSYVLTF,TGCAGCGTTGACGTCGGGGGATCGTACGTCCTGACTTTC
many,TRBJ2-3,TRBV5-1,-,CASSFGGSTSTDTQYF,TGCGCCAGCAGCTTTGGGGGCTCTACTAGCACAGATACGCAGTATTTT